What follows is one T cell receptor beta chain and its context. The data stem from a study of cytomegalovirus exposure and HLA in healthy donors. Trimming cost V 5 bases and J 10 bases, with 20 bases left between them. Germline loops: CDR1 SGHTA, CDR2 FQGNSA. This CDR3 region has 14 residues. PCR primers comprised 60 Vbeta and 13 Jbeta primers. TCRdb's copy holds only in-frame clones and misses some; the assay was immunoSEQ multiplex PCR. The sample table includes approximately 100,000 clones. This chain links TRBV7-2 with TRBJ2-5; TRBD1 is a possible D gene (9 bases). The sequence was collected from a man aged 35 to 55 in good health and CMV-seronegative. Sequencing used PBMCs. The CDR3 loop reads CASSLGGDRVYQYF. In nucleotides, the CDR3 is TGTGCCAGCAGCCTCGGGGGGGACAGGGTATACCAGTACTTC. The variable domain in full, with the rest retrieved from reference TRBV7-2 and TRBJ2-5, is GAGVSQSPSNKVTEKGKDVELRCDPISGHTALYWYRQSLGQGLEFLIYFQGNSAPDKSGLPSDRFSAERTGGSVSTLTIQRTQQEDSAVYLCASSLGGDRVYQYFGPGTRLLVL.